This entry is about one TCR beta chain. The data were taken from a study of human T cells and chemical hapten exposure. TCRdb ran MiXCR on the RACE reads and lists one entry per CDR3 protein. Seen here are roughly 250,000 distinct CDR3 sequences, about 9% observed once, and the top ten hold under 2.5%. Specified time point: pre-sensitization, week 0. Treatment given: therapeutic diphenylcyclopropenone sensitization with weekly scalp DPC. Those who donated were patients with alopecia, 18 to 70 years of age, and suitable for DPC. This TCR was recovered from a woman aged 40 to 50 with alopecia areata. Some clones in this sample may be carry-over from other donors' samples. The sample was whole blood, taken in connection with sensitization to the hapten diphenylcyclopropenone (DPC).

The CDR3 coding sequence is TGCAGTGGGGGCCGGGGCCGGGAAAAACTGTTTTTT. It encodes CSGGRGREKLFF. J is TRBJ1-4 and V is TRBV20-1; the D gene is possibly TRBD1 (5 bases). In germline, CDR1 is DFQATT, CDR2 SNEGSKA (reference sequence). Trimming cost V 7 bases and J 8 bases, with 14 bases left between them. The CDR3 runs 12 residues.